Shown below are 31 T cell receptor beta chains from a single sample sequenced in a study of T cell responses to AZD1222 COVID-19 vaccine. Repertoires were generated with immunoSEQ multiplex PCR, while TCRdb's copy carries only in-frame clones and drops some. The table includes some 150,000 clones, 80% to 95% detected once. The specimen comprised peripheral blood, sampled 28 days after the second AZD1222 dose. These receptors all stem from an adult who received the AZD1222 COVID-19 vaccine.

V usage is TRBV5-1 and J usage is TRBJ2-7; 8 nucleotides align to TRBD1. Germline loops: CDR1 SGHRS, CDR2 YFSETQ. The CDR3 loop spans 13 amino acids. V gave up 3 bases and J gave up 2 bases; unmatched junction bases: 1. CDR3 coding DNA: TGCGCCAGCAGCTGGGGACAGGCCTACGAGCAGTACTTC. Its protein is CASSWGQAYEQYF. Filled out from reference TRBV5-1 and TRBJ2-7, the complete variable domain reads KAGVTQTPRYLIKTRGQQVTLSCSPISGHRSVSWYQQTPGQGLQFLFEYFSETQRNKGNFPGRFSGRQFSNSRSEMNVSTLELGDSALYLCASSWGQAYEQYFGPGTRLTVT.

This clone has a single count. The V gene is TRBV7-2, the J gene TRBJ1-5; D is unresolved. V shed 5 bases and J shed 7 bases, with 18 bases lying between them. CDR3 size: 15 residues. Germline values: CDR1 SGHTA, CDR2 FQGNSA. This chain's CDR3 is CASSPEKGAHQPQHF. In nucleotides, the CDR3 is TGTGCCAGCAGCCCTGAGAAGGGAGCGCACCAGCCCCAGCATTTT.

The V gene is TRBV6-5, the J gene TRBJ1-2; D unclear. V was pared by 0 bases and J by 5 bases, with 13 bases between. CDR1 MNHEY and CDR2 SVGAGI come from the germline V gene. The CDR3 has 15 residues. The CDR3 DNA reads TGTGCCAGCAGTTACTCTGGGCAGGTTAAATATGGCTACACCTTC. Its protein product is CASSYSGQVKYGYTF.

The V gene is TRBV29-1, the J gene TRBJ1-1, with 8 bases matching TRBD1. Germline V gene sequence: CDR1 SQVTM, CDR2 ANQGSEA. Unmatched junction bases numbered 10, after V lost 6 bases and J lost 4 bases. CDR3 size: 14 residues. The CDR3 coding sequence is TGCAGCGTCGGAGACAGGGGTGGGTTCACTGAAGCTTTCTTT. It specifies CSVGDRGGFTEAFF.

The V and J genes are TRBV6-5 and TRBJ2-7; D gene unclear. The CDR3 consists of 16 residues. The V gene's germline CDR1 is MNHEY and CDR2 SVGAGI. Trimming removed 2 bases from V and 0 bases from J, with 14 bases in between. In nucleotides, the CDR3 is TGTGCCAGCAGTTACCGACGCTTTAGTTCCTCCTACGAGCAGTACTTC. As protein: CASSYRRFSSSYEQYF.

This sequence joins TRBV5-1 and TRBJ1-2; 11 nucleotides agree with TRBD1. V lost 0 bases and J lost 2; bases outside the gene matches: 3. CDR1 SGHRS and CDR2 YFSETQ come from the germline V gene. The CDR3 loop spans 16 amino acids. The DNA of the CDR3 is TGCGCCAGCAGCTTGGATTGGACAGGGGGCAACTATGGCTACACCTTC. Amino acids: CASSLDWTGGNYGYTF.

A few counts support this clone. The chain joins TRBV5-6 to TRBJ1-5, with a weak D call TRBD1 (6 bases). Per the germline V gene, CDR1 is SGHDT and CDR2 is YYEEEE. This CDR3 has 14 amino acids. Deletions cut 6 bases from V and 6 bases from J, with 16 bases between. The chain's CDR3 is CASTVGTSGQPQHF. CDR3 sequence (DNA): TGTGCCAGCACCGTTGGGACAAGTGGTCAGCCCCAGCATTTT. The variable domain in full, with the rest retrieved from reference TRBV5-6 and TRBJ1-5, is DAGVTQSPTHLIKTRGQQVTLRCSPKSGHDTVSWYQQALGQGPQFIFQYYEEEERQRGNFPDRFSGHQFPNYSSELNVNALLLGDSALYLCASTVGTSGQPQHFGDGTRLSIL.

This chain connects TRBV4-1 to TRBJ2-7, with 11 nucleotides matching TRBD2. The CDR3 loop spans 16 amino acids. Germline V gene sequence: CDR1 MGHRA, CDR2 YSYEKL. Losses at the gene ends were 2 bases for V and 1 base for J; bases not matched to a gene: 4. The CDR3 region is CASSQPLAGGSYEQYF. The CDR3 nucleotides read TGCGCCAGCAGCCAACCTCTAGCGGGAGGTTCCTACGAGCAGTACTTC.

This chain joins TRBV5-4 and TRBJ1-1, with D tentatively TRBD1 (5 bases). The CDR3 is made up of 15 amino acids. The V gene's germline CDR1 is SGHNT and CDR2 YYREEE (reference sequence). Trimming shortened V by 4 bases and J by 0 bases, and 13 bases separated the two germline ends. The DNA for the CDR3 is TGTGCCAGCAGCCTGGTTGCGGGGCTGAACACTGAAGCTTTCTTT. Translation: CASSLVAGLNTEAFF.

The V and J genes are TRBV30 and TRBJ1-1; D perhaps matches TRBD1 (6 bases). The germline V gene has CDR1 GTSNPN and CDR2 SVGIG (reference sequence). V was cut by 0 bases and J by 6 bases, with 14 bases left in between. The CDR3 loop spans 14 amino acids. The CDR3 reads CAWSVAGGGSEAFF. DNA for the CDR3: TGTGCCTGGAGTGTAGCCGGGGGCGGATCTGAAGCTTTCTTT.

The chain carries TRBV19 and TRBJ1-1, with TRBD1 identical over 7 bases. The CDR3 has 14 amino acids. V shed 5 bases, J shed 5 bases, and the junction held 8 bases outside the gene matches. In germline, CDR1 is LNHDA, CDR2 SQIVND (reference sequence). The CDR3 DNA reads as TGTGCCAGTAGTTACAGGGGCCCGAGGACTGAAGCTTTCTTT. It codes for CASSYRGPRTEAFF.

The chain joins TRBV6-2 or TRBV6-3 to TRBJ2-2; possibly TRBD1 or TRBD2 for D (6 bases each). The CDR3 has 17 amino acids. Germline lookup yields CDR1 MNHEY and CDR2 SVGEGT. Trimming took off 0 bases at V and 9 bases at J, with 20 bases between the two ends. This CDR3 is CASSYSRVGGPAWELFF. CDR3 DNA: TGTGCCAGCAGTTACTCGCGGGTTGGGGGGCCGGCCTGGGAGCTGTTTTTT.

The genes are TRBV27 and TRBJ2-6, with unresolved D. The V gene lost 8 bases and the J gene lost 4 bases, with 6 bases spanning the gap. Looked up from germline, CDR1 is MNHEY and CDR2 is SMNVEV (reference sequence). This CDR3 has 12 amino acids. As DNA, the CDR3 is TGTGCCAGCCGATCCGGGGCCAACGTCCTGACTTTC. This sequence encodes CASRSGANVLTF.

This clone was counted once. V gene TRBV19 combines with J gene TRBJ2-2; TRBD1 aligns across 7 bases. The CDR3 is 16 residues long. Germline CDR1 reads LNHDA; CDR2 reads SQIVND (reference sequence). J lost 4 bases, V lost 3 bases, and 8 bases had no gene match. CDR3 protein: CASSIGDRVPTGELFF. Here the CDR3 DNA reads TGTGCCAGTAGTATCGGAGACAGGGTCCCCACCGGGGAGCTGTTTTTT.

This clone was observed a few times. The J gene is TRBJ1-1, the V gene TRBV19; TRBD1 might be the D (6 bases). CDR1 is LNHDA and CDR2 is SQIVND in the germline V gene (reference sequence). Trimming left V 6 bases short and J 5 bases short, with 28 bases between. The CDR3 extends over 18 amino acids. CDR3 coding DNA: TGTGCCAGTAGCCTCCCGGGACACACTTGGGTTACAAGGACTGAAGCTTTCTTT. Amino acids: CASSLPGHTWVTRTEAFF.

The rearrangement uses TRBV19 and TRBJ2-2; 7 bases agree with TRBD1. The CDR3 consists of 15 residues. Germline V gene sequence: CDR1 LNHDA, CDR2 SQIVND (reference sequence). V lost 7 bases, J lost 5 bases, and 10 bases stayed unmatched. In nucleotides, the CDR3 is TGTGCCAGTAAAGGGGGCTCCATCATGACCGGGGAGCTGTTTTTT. It specifies CASKGGSIMTGELFF.

V and J are TRBV30 and TRBJ1-6; possible D gene TRBD1, 5 bases. Germline lookup yields CDR1 GTSNPN and CDR2 SVGIG (reference sequence). The CDR3 extends over 13 amino acids. The V end lost 1 base, the J end lost 10 bases, and 11 bases lay between the germline ends. CDR3 in amino acids: CAWSELRDSPLHF. For the CDR3, the DNA is TGTGCCTGGAGTGAATTAAGGGACTCACCCCTCCACTTT.

The gene calls are TRBV9 and TRBJ1-1, with D unresolved. Germline-derived CDR1 and CDR2 are SGDLS and YYNGEE. V was trimmed by 1 base and J by 5 bases, leaving 3 bases between them. The CDR3 covers 11 residues. The CDR3 DNA reads as TGTGCCAGCAGCGTAAAGACTGAAGCTTTCTTT. Residues: CASSVKTEAFF.

The chain links TRBV5-1 to TRBJ2-3; 7 bases fit TRBD1. Losses at the gene ends were 1 base for V and 4 bases for J; bases not matched to a gene: 3. Germline values: CDR1 SGHRS, CDR2 YFSETQ. This CDR3 has 14 amino acids. The CDR3 DNA reads as TGCGCCAGCAGCTTGTTGCAGGGGGCAGATACGCAGTATTTT. This encodes CASSLLQGADTQYF.

J is TRBJ2-2 and V is TRBV5-1; D perhaps matches TRBD1 (5 bases). The CDR3 consists of 15 residues. Germline CDR1 and CDR2: SGHRS and YFSETQ. The V and J ends lost 0 bases and 4 bases respectively, with 10 bases between them. The CDR3 bases are TGCGCCAGCAGCTTGGATCAGGGTGGCACCGGGGAGCTGTTTTTT. Translating gives CASSLDQGGTGELFF.

This rearrangement joins TRBV5-6 to TRBJ2-1, with D perhaps being TRBD1 or TRBD2 (6 bases each). CDR1 SGHDT and CDR2 YYEEEE come from the germline V gene. Between the trimmed V and J ends, which lost 4 bases and 4 bases, there was a span of 18 bases. The CDR3 spans 16 residues. CDR3 loop: CASSRDGGLGYNEQFF. The CDR3 region has the DNA TGTGCCAGCAGCAGGGATGGGGGGCTGGGGTACAATGAGCAGTTCTTC.

The chain joins TRBV5-1 to TRBJ2-6; D might be TRBD1 (5 bases). The CDR3 extends over 15 amino acids. Looked up from germline, CDR1 is SGHRS and CDR2 is YFSETQ. Between the trimmed V and J ends, which lost 4 bases and 1 base, there was a span of 9 bases. CDR3 DNA sequence: TGCGCCAGCAGCCCCCAGGGTTCTGGGGCCAACGTCCTGACTTTC. Protein sequence: CASSPQGSGANVLTF.

This rearrangement joins TRBV9 to TRBJ2-1, with a weak D call TRBD1 (6 bases). Trimming removed 3 bases at V and 3 bases at J, with 13 bases between. CDR1 SGDLS and CDR2 YYNGEE come from the germline V gene. The CDR3 contains 15 residues. The CDR3 coding sequence is TGTGCCAGCAGCGCAGGACCGGACAGCTACAATGAGCAGTTCTTC. Protein product: CASSAGPDSYNEQFF.

V and J are TRBV6-1 and TRBJ1-1, with D hard to call. Trimming took 1 base from V and 10 from J, leaving 10 bases between them. Germline values: CDR1 MNHNS, CDR2 SASEGT. The CDR3 has 12 amino acids. CDR3 sequence: CASSEEAGVAFF. The CDR3 bases are TGTGCCAGCAGTGAAGAGGCGGGTGTAGCTTTCTTT.

V and J are TRBV3-1 (or the pseudogene TRBV3-2) and TRBJ1-6, with TRBD1 as a possible D gene (5 bases). The germline V gene has CDR1 LGHDT and CDR2 YNNKEL (reference sequence). The CDR3 spans 14 residues. V was pared by 1 base and J by 7 bases, with 8 bases between. The CDR3 DNA is TGTGCCAGCAGCCAAGTGGGGGGAAATTCACCCCTCCACTTT. As protein: CASSQVGGNSPLHF.

The chain recombines TRBV27 with TRBJ2-4; possibly TRBD2 for D (6 bases). The CDR3 is 15 residues long. The germline V and J ends were trimmed by 7 bases and 6 bases, with 19 bases remaining between them. Germline V gives CDR1 MNHEY, CDR2 SMNVEV (reference sequence). The CDR3 loop reads CASTEGGMGPNIQYF. In nucleotides, the CDR3 is TGTGCCAGCACGGAGGGCGGGATGGGCCCAAACATTCAGTACTTC.

V usage is TRBV10-3 and J usage is TRBJ2-5; TRBD2 might be the D (5 bases). The ends were cut back, 10 bases at V and 4 bases at J, with 10 bases in the middle. Germline CDR1 is ENHRY and CDR2 is SYGVKD. This CDR3 has 11 residues. This CDR3 reads CATGEGETQYF. The CDR3 region has the DNA TGTGCCACCGGCGAGGGAGAGACCCAGTACTTC.

Here the CDR3 reads CASSMTSGRWNTEAFF. CDR3 nucleotide sequence: TGTGCCAGTAGTATGACGTCAGGACGGTGGAACACTGAAGCTTTCTTT. This sequence joins TRBV19 and TRBJ1-1; no clear D gene. V was shortened by 3 bases and J by 1 base, with 15 bases between the two germline ends. This CDR3 is built from 16 residues. Germline-derived CDR1 and CDR2 are LNHDA and SQIVND (reference sequence).

This sequence joins TRBV29-1 and TRBJ1-1, with 7 bases aligning to TRBD1. This CDR3 is built from 12 residues. The V gene end was trimmed by 3 bases and the J gene end by 4 bases; junction bases not matched to a gene: 2. Germline CDR1 reads SQVTM; CDR2 reads ANQGSEA. In DNA, the CDR3 is TGCAGCGTTGACCACAGGGGCACTGAAGCTTTCTTT. Protein product: CSVDHRGTEAFF.

In its sample, this clone was seen a few times. The J gene is TRBJ2-7, the V gene TRBV18; no clear D gene. The length of the CDR3 is 11 residues. V was pared by 3 bases and J by 4 bases, with 4 bases between. The germline gives CDR1 KGHSH, CDR2 LQKENI. This CDR3 reads CASSPRYEQYF. The CDR3 DNA sequence: TGTGCCAGCTCACCCCGTTACGAGCAGTACTTC. The full variable domain, its missing parts supplied by reference TRBV18 and TRBJ2-7, is NAGVMQNPRHLVRRRGQEARLRCSPMKGHSHVYWYRQLPEEGLKFMVYLQKENIIDESGMPKERFSAEFPKEGPSILRIQQVVRGDSAAYFCASSPRYEQYFGPGTRLTVT.

The V gene is TRBV3-1 (or the pseudogene TRBV3-2), the J gene TRBJ2-7; tentative D call: TRBD2 (5 bases). Germline V gene sequence: CDR1 LGHDT, CDR2 YNNKEL (reference sequence). This CDR3 comprises 15 residues. V was cut by 0 bases and J by 3 bases, with 12 bases left in between. CDR3 in amino acids: CASSQDGSSSYEQYF. CDR3 nucleotides: TGTGCCAGCAGCCAAGATGGATCTAGCAGCTACGAGCAGTACTTC.